This T cell receptor (beta chain) was captured in a study of human T cells and chemical hapten exposure. This clonotype was recorded at least ten times. V was cut by 6 bases and J by 6 bases, with 13 bases left in between. The CDR3 sequence is 13 residues long. CDR1 is LGHNT and CDR2 is FRNRAP in the germline V gene. This sample's time point: patch test 1, 2 weeks after DPC sensitization. Treatment reported: therapeutic diphenylcyclopropenone sensitization with weekly scalp DPC. Original data processing: Samples had a median of around 88,000 TCRs, ranging about 20,000 to 690,600. MiXCR, applied by TCRdb to the RACE reads, yields one record per CDR3 protein. It is TCRdb's table, rather than the study itself, that gives the V and J calls and clone size. The table has roughly 360,000 distinct CDR3 sequences, around 5% seen once; the top ten hold about 2.1%.

The rearrangement joins TRBV12-5 to TRBJ2-3; D possibly corresponds to TRBD2 (7 bases). The TCR sequence derives from a woman between 45 and 60 years old with alopecia areata. Some clones in this sample may be carry-over from other donors' samples. This specimen consisted of whole blood, obtained in connection with sensitization to the hapten diphenylcyclopropenone (DPC). In nucleotides, the CDR3 is TGTGCTAGTGGCTGGGGGGGGGCGGATACGCAGTATTTT. Translating it yields CASGWGGADTQYF.